This passage covers 30 T cell receptor beta chains from one sample sequenced in a study of blood T cells in healthy people across ages. Using a J-beta primer mix together with a sample-barcoded 5' primer, a second PCR was run for roughly 6 to 12 cycles. MiXCR was run by TCRdb on the 5' RACE reads, yielding one entry per CDR3 protein. The profile covers 650,000 to 1,000,000 distinct CDR3 sequences, with around 50% appearing a single time and less than 20% taken by the ten largest. The specimen was blood. The origin of the receptors is a man at least 80 years old in good health.

The CDR3 protein is CASGSSGSGGEQYF. As DNA, the CDR3 is TGTGCCAGCGGATCTAGCGGGAGCGGGGGTGAGCAGTACTTC. The rearrangement links TRBV7-2 to TRBJ2-7; TRBD2 aligns across 10 bases. This CDR3 has 14 amino acids. Germline lookup yields CDR1 SGHTA and CDR2 FQGNSA. Unmatched junction bases numbered 11, after V lost 8 bases and J lost 7 bases.

With respect to this clonotype: A read error may account for a junction end that differs from germline. The V gene is TRBV5-1, the J gene TRBJ2-1; 7 bases agree with TRBD2. The DNA matches TRBJ2-7 better at its end, which makes the J call doubtful. Germline assignment: CDR1 SGHRS and CDR2 YFSETQ. The CDR3 loop spans 19 amino acids. The CDR3 here is CTSSSARSTSAGSYNEQYF. DNA for the CDR3: TGCACCAGCAGCAGCGCACGCTCCACTAGCGCAGGCTCCTACAATGAGCAGTACTTC.

The count of this clonotype is one. This sequence joins TRBV29-1 and TRBJ1-1; D gene unclear. The germline CDR1 and CDR2 sequences are SQVTM and ANQGSEA. The CDR3 runs to 11 residues. Trimming removed 7 bases at V and 7 bases at J, with 13 bases between. CDR3 in amino acids: CSANLPGEAFF. CDR3 sequence (DNA): TGCAGCGCCAACCTGCCGGGTGAAGCTTTCTTT.

This clonotype occurred many times. The chain is built from TRBV2 and TRBJ2-1; D is perhaps TRBD2 (6 bases). The CDR3 covers 14 residues. CDR1 is SNHLY and CDR2 is FYNNEI in the germline V gene. The V and J ends lost 7 bases and 8 bases respectively, with 18 bases between them. CDR3 nucleotide sequence: TGTGCCAGCACAGACGGGACTCCTGCCGATGAGCAGTTCTTC. Amino acids: CASTDGTPADEQFF.

This clonotype was picked up a small number of times. The CDR3 loop reads CASSYSSREDEQFF. The CDR3 DNA reads TGTGCCAGCAGTTACTCGAGCAGGGAGGATGAGCAGTTCTTC. The V call is TRBV6-5, the J call TRBJ2-1; possibly TRBD2 for D (6 bases). The CDR3 is 14 residues long. V lost 0 bases, J lost 8 bases, and 11 bases lay in between. The germline gives CDR1 MNHEY, CDR2 SVGAGI.

The chain has TRBV7-2 and TRBJ2-2, with 8 bases aligning to TRBD1. V lost 5 bases, J lost 2 bases, and 13 bases stayed unmatched. This CDR3 has 18 residues. Germline assignment: CDR1 SGHTA and CDR2 FQGNSA. CDR3 in DNA: TGTGCCAGCAGCCCAAATCGAATAGGACAGGGAAACACCGGGGAGCTGTTTTTT. Its translation: CASSPNRIGQGNTGELFF.

The chain carries TRBV2 and TRBJ2-5; TRBD2 is a possible D gene (5 bases). Germline CDR1 SNHLY, CDR2 FYNNEI. The V gene lost 6 bases and the J gene lost 5 bases, with 13 bases spanning the gap. The CDR3 runs 13 residues. The CDR3 reads CASRDSPSETQYF. The CDR3 nucleotides read TGTGCCAGCAGGGACTCACCATCGGAGACCCAGTACTTC.

This chain joins TRBV20-1 and TRBJ2-1; 12 bases agree with TRBD2. This CDR3 has 15 amino acids. After removal of 5 bases from V and 7 bases from J, the junction contained 9 bases not matched to a gene. CDR1 and CDR2 (germline): DFQATT, SNEGSKA (reference sequence). In nucleotides, the CDR3 is TGCAGTGCTGAGGCAGCAACTAGCGGGAGGAATGAGCAGTTCTTC. It yields the protein CSAEAATSGRNEQFF.

This clonotype has a count of ten or more. V usage is TRBV7-2 and J usage is TRBJ2-7, with TRBD1 as a possible D gene (6 bases). The CDR3 is made up of 13 amino acids. CDR1 SGHTA and CDR2 FQGNSA come from the germline V gene. The V end lost 0 bases, the J end lost 6 bases, and 9 bases lay between the germline ends. The CDR3 DNA follows: TGTGCCAGCAGCTTAGCGCGAGGGGGCGAGCAGTACTTC. This codes for CASSLARGGEQYF. The full variable domain, with the rest looked up from reference TRBV7-2 and TRBJ2-7, is GAGVSQSPSNKVTEKGKDVELRCDPISGHTALYWYRQSLGQGLEFLIYFQGNSAPDKSGLPSDRFSAERTGGSVSTLTIQRTQQEDSAVYLCASSLARGGEQYFGPGTRLTVT.

Only a few counts were recorded for this clonotype. The chain uses TRBV24-1 and TRBJ2-1; TRBD1 matches 10 bases. Per germline, CDR1 KGHDR and CDR2 SFDVKD. The CDR3 contains 16 residues. V was pared by 3 bases and J by 2 bases, with 3 bases of the junction left unmatched. This chain's CDR3 is CATSDRDRGTYNEQFF. CDR3 bases: TGTGCCACCAGTGATCGGGACAGGGGAACCTACAATGAGCAGTTCTTC.

CDR3 sequence reads: CASSQEGARRTNEKLFF. CDR3 nucleotides: TGTGCCAGCAGCCAAGAAGGGGCAAGGAGGACTAATGAAAAACTGTTTTTT. J is TRBJ1-4 and V is TRBV4-2; D perhaps matches TRBD1 (5 bases). The CDR3 runs to 17 residues. V lost 0 bases to trimming and J lost 2 bases, with 13 bases between them. Germline V lookup: CDR1 LGHNA, CDR2 YNFKEQ.

This clonotype was seen a handful of times. V usage is TRBV12-3 or TRBV12-4 and J usage is TRBJ1-4, with a possible D match to TRBD1 (6 bases). The CDR3 length is 15 residues. Trimming removed 3 bases from V and 7 bases from J, with 15 bases in between. Written as DNA, the CDR3 is TGTGCCAGCAGTTTGGGCACAGGGATGGTTGAAAAACTGTTTTTT. Protein product: CASSLGTGMVEKLFF.

In this sample, this clonotype turned up a few times. A single base separates this from a much larger clone, so it may be a read error. The J gene is TRBJ2-5, the V gene TRBV6-5; 9 positions agree with TRBD1. The V and J ends lost 10 bases and 11 bases, in that order; junction bases with no gene match: 20. There are 15 residues in the CDR3. The germline V gene has CDR1 MNHEY and CDR2 SVGAGI. The CDR3 here is CATFGPGQGTNEQYF. The CDR3 bases are TGTGCCACTTTCGGGCCGGGACAGGGCACCAATGAGCAGTACTTC.

The gene calls are TRBV25-1 and TRBJ2-3; tentatively, D is TRBD2 (6 bases). From germline, CDR1 is MGHDK and CDR2 SYGVNS. The CDR3 totals 13 residues. V lost 1 base, J lost 6 bases, and 8 bases lay in between. The CDR3 spells CASSEWGRDTQYF. The CDR3 DNA sequence: TGTGCCAGCAGTGAATGGGGGAGGGATACGCAGTATTTT.

Worth noting for this clonotype: Its ends do not fully match the called genes, so a read error is possible. This chain connects TRBV7-2 to TRBJ2-5; 8 bases match TRBD2. Germline CDR1 reads SGHTA; CDR2 reads FQGNSA. The CDR3 covers 17 residues. In DNA form, the CDR3 reads TGTGTCAGCAGCTTCCCCGGTGGAGCGGGAGCCCCAGAGACCCAGTACTTC. This translates into CVSSFPGGAGAPETQYF.

This clonotype was counted only a few times. The chain is built from TRBV18 and TRBJ2-5; D remains unclear. The V end lost 3 bases, the J end lost 5 bases, and 16 bases lay between the germline ends. The CDR3 has 15 residues. CDR1 KGHSH and CDR2 LQKENI come from the germline V gene. The CDR3 sequence is CASSPLGVPGETQYF. The CDR3 DNA follows: TGTGCCAGCTCACCCTTAGGTGTTCCCGGGGAGACCCAGTACTTC.

The J gene is TRBJ2-3, the V gene TRBV7-2; 8 bases match TRBD2. The CDR3 length is 19 residues. Germline V gene lookup returns CDR1 SGHTA and CDR2 FQGNSA. The V gene end was trimmed by 2 bases and the J gene end by 1 base; junction bases not matched to a gene: 14. The CDR3: CASSLKAGGLREGTDTQYF. The CDR3 bases are TGTGCCAGCAGCTTAAAGGCGGGAGGCCTGCGTGAAGGCACAGATACGCAGTATTTT.

Regarding this clonotype: Given a much more abundant clone one base away, this may be a read error. The V call is TRBV6-2 or TRBV6-3, the J call TRBJ2-3; the D is unclear. Germline values: CDR1 MNHEY, CDR2 SVGEGT. V lost 4 bases and J 5 bases, leaving 13 bases between the germline ends. The CDR3 extends over 14 amino acids. In DNA form, the CDR3 reads TGTGCCAGCAGTTCTGGCATCGTAAGAGATACGCAGTATTTT. It codes for CASSSGIVRDTQYF.

The chain recombines TRBV14 with TRBJ2-4; 10 positions agree with TRBD1. V lost 3 bases and J lost 10; bases outside the gene matches: 3. This CDR3 has 13 residues. Germline V gene data show CDR1 as SGHDN and CDR2 as FVKESK. CDR3: CASSQGTGVIQYF. In DNA, the CDR3 is TGTGCCAGCAGCCAGGGGACAGGGGTGATTCAGTACTTC.

V and J are TRBV24-1 and TRBJ2-5, with TRBD1 identical over 7 bases. The CDR3 covers 16 residues. Per germline, CDR1 KGHDR and CDR2 SFDVKD. V gave up 4 bases and J gave up 3 bases; unmatched junction bases: 10. The CDR3, as DNA: TGTGCCACCAGTGACCAAAACCCGGGACAGAAAGAGACCCAGTACTTC. It encodes CATSDQNPGQKETQYF.

The J gene is TRBJ2-7, the V gene TRBV7-2, with a weak D call TRBD1 (6 bases). The germline CDR1 and CDR2 sequences are SGHTA and FQGNSA. The V gene lost 1 base and the J gene lost 7 bases, with 17 bases spanning the gap. The CDR3 is made up of 15 amino acids. CDR3 sequence: CASSLGQTGTYEQYF. In nucleotides, the CDR3 is TGTGCCAGCAGCTTAGGCCAAACAGGGACGTATGAGCAGTACTTC.

This clonotype was counted only a few times. Germline is not matched at one junction end, which may reflect a read error. The chain recombines TRBV12-3 or TRBV12-4 with TRBJ2-3; D may correspond to TRBD1 or TRBD2 (6 bases each). The length of the CDR3 is 18 residues. CDR3 coding DNA: TGTGCCAGCACCTACATTGGCGTGGGGGGCCGACACACAAATACGCAGTATTTT. Protein sequence: CASTYIGVGGRHTNTQYF.

Only a few counts were recorded for this clonotype. The chain joins TRBV5-5 to TRBJ2-7; D call uncertain. This CDR3 contains 15 residues. V dropped 2 bases and J dropped 2 bases, with 14 bases sitting between them. CDR1 and CDR2 (germline): SGHKS, YYEKEE (reference sequence). CDR3 DNA: TGTGCCAGCAGCTTAGGAGTAAGCGTTACCTACGAGCAGTACTTC. This gives the protein CASSLGVSVTYEQYF.

This clonotype showed up many times. DNA for the CDR3: TGTGCCAGCAGCTGGCGGACAGACTATGGCTACACCTTC. The encoded protein is CASSWRTDYGYTF. The chain couples TRBV7-2 to TRBJ1-2; a possible D gene is TRBD1 (6 bases). Germline V gene lookup returns CDR1 SGHTA and CDR2 FQGNSA. Deletions cut 4 bases from V and 3 bases from J, with 9 bases between. This CDR3 is 13 amino acids long. Full variable domain (missing parts from reference TRBV7-2 and TRBJ1-2): GAGVSQSPSNKVTEKGKDVELRCDPISGHTALYWYRQSLGQGLEFLIYFQGNSAPDKSGLPSDRFSAERTGGSVSTLTIQRTQQEDSAVYLCASSWRTDYGYTFGSGTRLTVV.

This chain connects TRBV6-5 to TRBJ1-6; 10 nucleotides align to TRBD1. The CDR3 sequence is 18 residues long. Losses at the gene ends were 0 bases for V and 7 bases for J; bases not matched to a gene: 9. Per the germline V gene, CDR1 is MNHEY and CDR2 is SVGAGI. The CDR3 nucleotides read TGTGCCAGCAGTTACTCGTTTAGGGGACAGGGGCGGAATTCACCCCTCCACTTT. Residues: CASSYSFRGQGRNSPLHF.

The chain employs TRBV20-1 and TRBJ2-7; 7 nucleotides agree with TRBD2. CDR1 is DFQATT and CDR2 is SNEGSKA in the germline V gene (reference sequence). The CDR3 contains 14 residues. CDR3: CSPKGPSGLYEQYF. In nucleotides, the CDR3 is TGCAGCCCAAAGGGGCCTAGCGGCCTATACGAGCAGTACTTC.

This clonotype was found once. The V gene is TRBV6-6, the J gene TRBJ2-3; 8 bases fit TRBD2. CDR3 length: 17 residues. Germline V gene data show CDR1 as MNHNY and CDR2 as SVGAGI (reference sequence). The trim removed 2 bases at V and 5 bases at J, leaving 12 bases unmatched. CDR3: CASSYGLASGWGDTQYF. CDR3 sequence (DNA): TGTGCCAGCAGTTACGGACTAGCATCGGGTTGGGGAGATACGCAGTATTTT.

This clonotype was counted ten times or more. The chain's CDR3 is CSARDPIGANEKLFF. As DNA, the CDR3 is TGCAGTGCTAGAGACCCCATAGGTGCTAATGAAAAACTGTTTTTT. J is TRBJ1-4 and V is TRBV20-1; D is ambiguous. Per germline, CDR1 DFQATT and CDR2 SNEGSKA (reference sequence). The CDR3 spans 15 residues. The V end lost 0 bases, the J end lost 3 bases, and 11 bases lay between the germline ends.

This sequence joins TRBV6-2 or TRBV6-3 and TRBJ1-4; 7 bases align to TRBD1. J was trimmed by 7 bases and V by 0 bases; bases with no gene match: 11. From germline, CDR1 is MNHEY and CDR2 SVGEGT. This CDR3 is 17 amino acids long. In DNA form, the CDR3 reads TGTGCCAGCAGTTACTCGACAGGGATTCTCTCGGGTGAAAAACTGTTTTTT. This codes for CASSYSTGILSGEKLFF.

The chain recombines TRBV12-3 or TRBV12-4 with TRBJ1-5, with D tentatively TRBD1 (5 bases). The CDR3 loop spans 15 amino acids. The ends were cut back, 5 bases at V and 2 bases at J, with 13 bases in the middle. CDR3 protein: CASSLRDGRNQPQHF. The DNA of the CDR3 is TGTGCCAGCAGTCTACGGGACGGCCGCAATCAGCCCCAGCATTTT.